This is a list of T cell receptor beta chains from one sample in a study of shared clonotypes between healthy human individuals. Only in-frame clones appear in the TCRdb table, and some are missing; sequencing was by immunoSEQ multiplex PCR. The sample lists hundreds of thousands of clones; about 85% were seen once. Sequencing was carried out using PBMCs. These TCRs come from a woman aged 40 to 50 in good health. Some clones in this sample may be carry-over from other donors' samples. Each CDR3 is given without its conserved first and last residue.

j_gene | v_gene | len | CDR3aa
TRBJ2-7 | TRBV7-2 | 12 | ASSPPVVGYEQY
TRBJ2-1 | TRBV28 | 12 | ASMSRTVNNEQF
TRBJ2-1 | TRBV5-1 | 12 | ASSLGETYNEQF
TRBJ2-5 | TRBV5-1 | 11 | ASSLASEETQY
TRBJ2-2 | TRBV18 | 12 | ASSPEGSTGELF
TRBJ1-5 | TRBV10-3 | 11 | AISEEANQPQH
TRBJ2-7 | TRBV6-1 | 12 | ASKASGSSYEQY
TRBJ2-2 | TRBV5-1 | 14 | ASSLDLSGSTGELF
TRBJ2-3 | TRBV5-1 | 13 | ASRTLGESTDTQY
TRBJ2-1 | TRBV10-2 | 12 | ASSESRLYNEQF
TRBJ1-3 | TRBV28 | 11 | ASSLYSGNTIY
TRBJ2-7 | TRBV5-1 | 13 | ASSLLGLAGVEQY
TRBJ2-7 | TRBV5-1 | 13 | ASRPTLAGRYEQY
TRBJ1-5 | TRBV7-9 | 11 | ASSLLEDQPQH
TRBJ2-7 | TRBV5-1 | 10 | ASSEQGHEQY
TRBJ2-1 | TRBV7-2 | 12 | ASSLGGSYNEQF